The source of this TCR beta chain is a study of memory CD4+ T cells and cytomegalovirus serostatus. Findings and limits, study-wide: Of more than 150 reported CMV TCRbeta sequences, under 70 were found in memory CD4+ repertoires. The CMV-associated TCR signature appears largely within the CD4+ memory repertoire.

V shed 7 bases and J 5 bases; nucleotides not matched to a gene: 12. This CDR3 has 15 residues. The V gene's germline CDR1 is MNHEY and CDR2 SMNVEV (reference sequence). Original processing methods: Out-of-frame sequences were removed, leaving about 2,300,000 distinct TCRbeta sequences. Here immunoSEQ multiplex PCR was the method, and the copy in TCRdb shows in-frame clones only, minus some. That table gives V, J and clone size, and the DNA gave D and trimming. There are roughly 28,000 clones in the sample; more than 60% occur only once, and around 0.68% lies in the top ten. The sort gate was single viable CD3+CD4+CD8-CD45RO+ cells for memory CD4+ T cells. On this clone itself: Its antigen is undetermined.

This receptor was obtained from an adult in good health and CMV-seronegative. This chain uses TRBV27 with TRBJ1-2; 8 nucleotides align to TRBD1. Sequenced sample: memory CD4+ T cells from blood. For the CDR3, the DNA is TGTGCCAGCACCACCCATTCCAGGACAGGGTATGGCTACACCTTC. As protein: CASTTHSRTGYGYTF.